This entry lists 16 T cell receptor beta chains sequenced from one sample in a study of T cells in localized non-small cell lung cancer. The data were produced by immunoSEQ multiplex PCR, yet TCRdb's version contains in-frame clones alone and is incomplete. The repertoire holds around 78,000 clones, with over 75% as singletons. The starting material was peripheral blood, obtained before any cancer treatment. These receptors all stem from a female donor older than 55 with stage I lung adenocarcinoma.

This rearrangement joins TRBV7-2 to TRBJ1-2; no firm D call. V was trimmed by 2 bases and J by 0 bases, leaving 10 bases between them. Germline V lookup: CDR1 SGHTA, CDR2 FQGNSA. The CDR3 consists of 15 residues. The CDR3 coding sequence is TGTGCCAGCAGCTTAAACCGGATTACTAACTATGGCTACACCTTC. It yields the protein CASSLNRITNYGYTF.

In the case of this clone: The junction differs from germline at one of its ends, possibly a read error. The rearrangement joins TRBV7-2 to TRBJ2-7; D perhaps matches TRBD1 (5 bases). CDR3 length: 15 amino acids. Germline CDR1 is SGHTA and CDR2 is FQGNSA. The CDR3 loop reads CASSLARVGHRNLSF. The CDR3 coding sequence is TGTGCCAGCAGCTTAGCGCGAGTCGGACACAGGAACTTAAGCTTC.

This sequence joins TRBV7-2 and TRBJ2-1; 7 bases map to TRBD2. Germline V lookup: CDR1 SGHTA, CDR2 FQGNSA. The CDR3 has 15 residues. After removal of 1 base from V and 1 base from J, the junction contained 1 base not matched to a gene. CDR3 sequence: CASSLGRGSYNEQFF. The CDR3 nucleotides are TGTGCCAGCAGCTTAGGGCGGGGGTCCTACAATGAGCAGTTCTTC.

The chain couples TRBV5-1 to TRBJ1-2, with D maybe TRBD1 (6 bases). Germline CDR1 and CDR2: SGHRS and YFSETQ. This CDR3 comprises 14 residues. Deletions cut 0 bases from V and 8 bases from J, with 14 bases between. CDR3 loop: CASSLVLGGRGYTF. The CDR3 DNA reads TGCGCCAGCAGCTTGGTCTTAGGGGGTAGGGGCTACACCTTC. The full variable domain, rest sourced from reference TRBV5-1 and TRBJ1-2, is KAGVTQTPRYLIKTRGQQVTLSCSPISGHRSVSWYQQTPGQGLQFLFEYFSETQRNKGNFPGRFSGRQFSNSRSEMNVSTLELGDSALYLCASSLVLGGRGYTFGSGTRLTVV.

This CDR3 reads CASSLGSGQRNYEQYF. The CDR3 DNA sequence: TGTGCCAGCTCACTAGGCTCAGGACAGCGTAACTACGAGCAGTACTTC. This rearrangement joins TRBV18 to TRBJ2-7, with a weak D call TRBD1 (6 bases). Trimming shortened V by 4 bases and J by 3 bases, and 19 bases separated the two germline ends. Germline values: CDR1 KGHSH, CDR2 LQKENI. The CDR3 covers 16 residues.

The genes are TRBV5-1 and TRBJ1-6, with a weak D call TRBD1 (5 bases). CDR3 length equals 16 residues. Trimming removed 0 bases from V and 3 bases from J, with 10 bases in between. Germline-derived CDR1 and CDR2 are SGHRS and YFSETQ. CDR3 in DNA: TGCGCCAGCAGCTTGGCCGGGGGGATCTATAATTCACCCCTCCACTTT. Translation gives CASSLAGGIYNSPLHF.

DNA of the CDR3: TGTGCCAGCTCACCACAGAAGGGGAACTATGGCTACACCTTC. It yields the protein CASSPQKGNYGYTF. This rearrangement joins TRBV18 to TRBJ1-2; D is perhaps TRBD1 (5 bases). Germline CDR1 is KGHSH and CDR2 is LQKENI. CDR3 size: 14 residues. V was trimmed by 1 base and J by 2 bases, leaving 8 bases between them.

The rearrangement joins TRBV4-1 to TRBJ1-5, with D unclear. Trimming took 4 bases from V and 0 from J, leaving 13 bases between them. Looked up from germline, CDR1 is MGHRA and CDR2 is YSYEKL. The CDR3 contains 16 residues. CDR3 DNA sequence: TGCGCCAGCAGCCGAAGGGAACGGTATAGCAATCAGCCCCAGCATTTT. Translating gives CASSRRERYSNQPQHF.

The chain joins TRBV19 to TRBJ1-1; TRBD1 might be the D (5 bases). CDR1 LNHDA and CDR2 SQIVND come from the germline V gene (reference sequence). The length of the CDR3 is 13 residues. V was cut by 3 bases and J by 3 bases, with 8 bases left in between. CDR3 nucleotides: TGTGCCAGTAGTATCCGGGGGGACACTGAAGCTTTCTTT. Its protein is CASSIRGDTEAFF.

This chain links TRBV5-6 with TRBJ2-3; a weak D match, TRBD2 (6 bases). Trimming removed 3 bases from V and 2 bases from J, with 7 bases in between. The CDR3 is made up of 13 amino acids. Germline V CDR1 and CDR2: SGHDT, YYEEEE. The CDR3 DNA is TGTGCCAGCAGCTCGGACTACACAGATACGCAGTATTTT. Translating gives CASSSDYTDTQYF.

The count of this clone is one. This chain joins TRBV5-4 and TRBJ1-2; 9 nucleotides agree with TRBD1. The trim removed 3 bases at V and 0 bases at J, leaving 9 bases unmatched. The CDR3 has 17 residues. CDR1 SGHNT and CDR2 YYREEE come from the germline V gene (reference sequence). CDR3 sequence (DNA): TGTGCCAGCAGCTCGGGGGGGACAGGGAGTACTAACTATGGCTACACCTTC. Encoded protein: CASSSGGTGSTNYGYTF. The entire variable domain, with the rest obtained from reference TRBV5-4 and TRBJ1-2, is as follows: ETGVTQSPTHLIKTRGQQVTLRCSSQSGHNTVSWYQQALGQGPQFIFQYYREEENGRGNFPPRFSGLQFPNYSSELNVNALELDDSALYLCASSSGGTGSTNYGYTFGSGTRLTVV.

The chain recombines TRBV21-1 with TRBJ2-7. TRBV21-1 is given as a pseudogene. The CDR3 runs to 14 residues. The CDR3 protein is CASSKGDRLPEQYF. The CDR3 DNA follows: TGTGCCAGCAGCAAAGGGGACCGACTCCCCGAGCAGTACTTC.

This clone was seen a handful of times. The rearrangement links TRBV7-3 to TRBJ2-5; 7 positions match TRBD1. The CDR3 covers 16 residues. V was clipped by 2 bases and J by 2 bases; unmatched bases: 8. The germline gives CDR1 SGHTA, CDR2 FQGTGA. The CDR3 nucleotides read TGTGCCAGCAGCTTAGGGGCTCGGGACAGTCAAGAGACCCAGTACTTC. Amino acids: CASSLGARDSQETQYF.

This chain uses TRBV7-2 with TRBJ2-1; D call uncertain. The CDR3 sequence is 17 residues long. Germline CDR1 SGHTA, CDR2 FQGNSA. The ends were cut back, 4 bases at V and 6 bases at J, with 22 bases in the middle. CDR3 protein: CASSSRPNSLNPNEQFF. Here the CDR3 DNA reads TGTGCCAGCAGCTCCCGACCGAACTCCCTTAACCCCAATGAGCAGTTCTTC.

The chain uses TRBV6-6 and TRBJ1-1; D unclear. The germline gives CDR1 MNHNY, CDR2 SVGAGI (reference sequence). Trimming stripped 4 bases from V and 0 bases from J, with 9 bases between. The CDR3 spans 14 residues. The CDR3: CASSFSGVNTEAFF. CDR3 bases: TGTGCCAGCAGTTTTTCAGGTGTGAACACTGAAGCTTTCTTT.

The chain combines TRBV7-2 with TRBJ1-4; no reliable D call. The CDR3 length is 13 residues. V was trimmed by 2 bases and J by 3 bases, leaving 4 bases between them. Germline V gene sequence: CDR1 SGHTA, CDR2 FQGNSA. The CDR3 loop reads CASSLTSNEKLFF. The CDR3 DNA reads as TGTGCCAGCAGCTTAACTTCTAATGAAAAACTGTTTTTT.